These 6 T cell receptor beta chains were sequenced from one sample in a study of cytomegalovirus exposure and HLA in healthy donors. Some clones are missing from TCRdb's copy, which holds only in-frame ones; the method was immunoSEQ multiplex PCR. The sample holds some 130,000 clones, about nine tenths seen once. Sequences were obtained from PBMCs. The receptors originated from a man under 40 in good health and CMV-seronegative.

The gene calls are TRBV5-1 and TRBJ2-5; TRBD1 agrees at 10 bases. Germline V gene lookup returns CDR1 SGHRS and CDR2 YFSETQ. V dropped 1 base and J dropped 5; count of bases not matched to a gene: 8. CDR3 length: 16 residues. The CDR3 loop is CASSLTMTGGFETQYF. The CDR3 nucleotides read TGCGCCAGCAGCTTGACCATGACAGGGGGCTTCGAGACCCAGTACTTC.

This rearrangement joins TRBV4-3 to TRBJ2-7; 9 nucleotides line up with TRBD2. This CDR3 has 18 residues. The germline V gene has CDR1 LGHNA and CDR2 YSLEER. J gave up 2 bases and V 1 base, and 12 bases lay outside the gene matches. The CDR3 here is CASSQGPSGNDLTYEQYF. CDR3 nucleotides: TGCGCCAGCAGCCAAGGGCCTAGCGGGAATGATTTGACCTACGAGCAGTACTTC.

Here the CDR3 reads CASSPSSGRLDEQYF. CDR3 in DNA: TGTGCCAGCAGCCCTAGCAGTGGGCGTCTCGACGAGCAGTACTTC. The V call is TRBV9, the J call TRBJ2-7, with D perhaps TRBD2 (5 bases). The CDR3 runs to 15 residues. The ends were cut back, 4 bases at V and 5 bases at J, with 19 bases in the middle. Germline CDR1 and CDR2: SGDLS and YYNGEE.

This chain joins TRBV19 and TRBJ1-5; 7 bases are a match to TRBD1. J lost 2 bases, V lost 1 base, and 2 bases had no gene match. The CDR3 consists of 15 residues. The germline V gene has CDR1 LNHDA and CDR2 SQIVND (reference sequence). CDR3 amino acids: CASSIVTGGNQPQHF. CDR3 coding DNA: TGTGCCAGTAGTATAGTTACAGGGGGCAATCAGCCCCAGCATTTT.

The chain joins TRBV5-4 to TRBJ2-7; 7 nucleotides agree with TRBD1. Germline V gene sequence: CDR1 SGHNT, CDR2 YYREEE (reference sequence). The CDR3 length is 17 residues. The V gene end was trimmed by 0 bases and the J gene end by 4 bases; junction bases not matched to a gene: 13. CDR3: CASSLAPGPGTVYEQYF. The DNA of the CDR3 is TGTGCCAGCAGCTTGGCCCCAGGCCCAGGGACAGTTTACGAGCAGTACTTC.

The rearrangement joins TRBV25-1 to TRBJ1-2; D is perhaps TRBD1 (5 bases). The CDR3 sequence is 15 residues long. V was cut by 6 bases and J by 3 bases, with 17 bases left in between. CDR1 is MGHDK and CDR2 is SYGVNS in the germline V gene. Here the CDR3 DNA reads TGTGCCAGCAGCCTAGGAAGGGGAGGTCACTATGGCTACACCTTC. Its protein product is CASSLGRGGHYGYTF.